This T cell receptor (beta chain) emerged from a study of cytotoxic CD8 clonotypes in ibrutinib-treated CLL. Study-wide context: Within the patient group, roughly 12 were relapsed/refractory and roughly 16 treatment-naive, and 17 were IGHV unmutated. Patients gave response samples after a median around 11 months of treatment, range 6 to 36.

This CDR3 is 15 amino acids long. The V segment lost 5 bases and the J segment 2 bases; nucleotides outside the gene matches: 5. CDR1 and CDR2 (germline): SGHNT, YENEEA. The study, taken as a whole, reports: The study found clonality rose at ibrutinib response, then fell toward baseline at progression.

For this clone: Its antigen remains unidentified.

The repertoire was sequenced with immunoSEQ multiplex PCR; TCRdb's copy has only in-frame clones and lacks some. The sample includes over 100,000 clones, 58% of them seen just once. The specimen was PBMCs, collected after 24 months of ibrutinib treatment. The chain couples TRBV11-3 to TRBJ1-4; TRBD1 agrees at 7 bases. The receptor was derived from a human donor with chronic lymphocytic leukemia. The CDR3 DNA reads as TGTGCCAGCAGCCCAAGACAGGGTACTAATGAAAAACTGTTTTTT. Translated, it gives CASSPRQGTNEKLFF. The whole variable domain, remainder taken from reference TRBV11-3 and TRBJ1-4, is EAGVVQSPRYKIIEKKQPVAFWCNPISGHNTLYWYLQNLGQGPELLIRYENEEAVDDSQLPKDRFSAERLKGVDSTLKIQPAELGDSAVYLCASSPRQGTNEKLFFGSGTQLSVL.